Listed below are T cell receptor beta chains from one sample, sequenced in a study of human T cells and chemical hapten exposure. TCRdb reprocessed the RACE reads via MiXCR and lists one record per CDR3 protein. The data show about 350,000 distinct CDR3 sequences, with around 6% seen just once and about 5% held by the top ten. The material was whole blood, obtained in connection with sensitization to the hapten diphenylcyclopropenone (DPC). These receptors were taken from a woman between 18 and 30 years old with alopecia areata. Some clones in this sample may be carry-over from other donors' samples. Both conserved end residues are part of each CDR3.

CDR3aa: CASSQERNSQYF; j_gene: TRBJ2-4; v_gene: TRBV4-2
CDR3aa: CASGFLPGQGNSPLHF; j_gene: TRBJ1-6; v_gene: TRBV12-5
CDR3aa: CASRRQGANNSPLHF; j_gene: TRBJ1-6; v_gene: TRBV27
CDR3aa: CASSVDHGLAGTGELFF; j_gene: TRBJ2-2; v_gene: TRBV9
CDR3aa: CASSSTDSQETQYF; j_gene: TRBJ2-5; v_gene: TRBV6-5
CDR3aa: CASTYRDAGTDTQYF; j_gene: TRBJ2-3; v_gene: TRBV7-6
CDR3aa: CASSSTQGGGYTF; j_gene: TRBJ1-2; v_gene: TRBV27
CDR3aa: CASSEGLAGGQQYF; j_gene: TRBJ2-3; v_gene: TRBV7-3
CDR3aa: CASSTRPGGTDTQYF; j_gene: TRBJ2-3; v_gene: TRBV5-1
CDR3aa: CASSYGLEGTYEQYF; j_gene: TRBJ2-7; v_gene: TRBV6-5
CDR3aa: CASRNTRNTIYF; j_gene: TRBJ1-3; v_gene: TRBV6-5
CDR3aa: CAISEYNGVGEQYF; j_gene: TRBJ2-7; v_gene: TRBV10-3
CDR3aa: CASSEAGTRINEQFF; j_gene: TRBJ2-1; v_gene: TRBV6-1
CDR3aa: CASRGTGISGYTF; j_gene: TRBJ1-2; v_gene: TRBV6-4
CDR3aa: CASSPIALNTEAFF; j_gene: TRBJ1-1; v_gene: TRBV5-1
CDR3aa: CASSQGGSSYNSPLHF; j_gene: TRBJ1-6; v_gene: TRBV3-1
CDR3aa: CSARRFGGVSYEQYF; j_gene: TRBJ2-7; v_gene: TRBV20-1
CDR3aa: CASSLPPGTDTQYF; j_gene: TRBJ2-3; v_gene: TRBV12-3/TRBV12-4
CDR3aa: CSARTGDQPQHF; j_gene: TRBJ1-5; v_gene: TRBV20-1
CDR3aa: CAETGSAYSNQPQHF; j_gene: TRBJ1-5; v_gene: TRBV13
CDR3aa: CASSLIAQETQYF; j_gene: TRBJ2-5; v_gene: TRBV5-1
CDR3aa: CASSTDGTGAFF; j_gene: TRBJ1-1; v_gene: TRBV9
CDR3aa: CASSVETNEKLFF; j_gene: TRBJ1-4; v_gene: TRBV9
CDR3aa: CASSRPGQGSSPLHF; j_gene: TRBJ1-6; v_gene: TRBV7-4
CDR3aa: CASSYSTGTATTGELFF; j_gene: TRBJ2-2; v_gene: TRBV6-2/TRBV6-3
CDR3aa: CASSWTSGGTYNEQFF; j_gene: TRBJ2-1; v_gene: TRBV7-2
CDR3aa: CSARVQLNNYGYTF; j_gene: TRBJ1-2; v_gene: TRBV20-1
CDR3aa: CASSQDSAGGLNEQYF; j_gene: TRBJ2-7; v_gene: TRBV4-2
CDR3aa: CASSSGTEHQPQHF; j_gene: TRBJ1-5; v_gene: TRBV7-2